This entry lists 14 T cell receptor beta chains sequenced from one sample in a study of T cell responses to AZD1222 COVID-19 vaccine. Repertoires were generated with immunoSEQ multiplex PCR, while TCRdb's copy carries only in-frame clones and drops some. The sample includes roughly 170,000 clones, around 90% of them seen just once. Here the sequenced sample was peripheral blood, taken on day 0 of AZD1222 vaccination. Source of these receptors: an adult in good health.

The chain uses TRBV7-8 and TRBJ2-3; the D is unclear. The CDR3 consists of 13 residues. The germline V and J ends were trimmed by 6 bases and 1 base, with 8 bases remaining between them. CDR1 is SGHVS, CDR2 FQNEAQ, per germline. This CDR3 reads CASRGLGTDTQYF. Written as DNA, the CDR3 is TGTGCCAGCAGGGGTTTAGGCACAGATACGCAGTATTTT.

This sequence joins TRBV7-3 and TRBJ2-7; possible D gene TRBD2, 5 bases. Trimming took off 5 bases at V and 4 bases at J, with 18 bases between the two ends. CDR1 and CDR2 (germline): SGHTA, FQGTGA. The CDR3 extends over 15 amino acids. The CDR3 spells CASSIGPTTGYEQYF. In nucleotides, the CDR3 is TGTGCCAGCAGCATCGGACCTACAACGGGGTACGAGCAGTACTTC.

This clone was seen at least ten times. CDR3 in DNA: TGCAGCGTTGCCCCAGGGGAAAACACCATATATTTT. The encoded protein is CSVAPGENTIYF. The rearrangement links TRBV29-1 to TRBJ1-3; D possibly corresponds to TRBD1 (6 bases). V was pared by 4 bases and J by 6 bases, with 10 bases between. The germline V gene has CDR1 SQVTM and CDR2 ANQGSEA. This CDR3 region has 12 residues.

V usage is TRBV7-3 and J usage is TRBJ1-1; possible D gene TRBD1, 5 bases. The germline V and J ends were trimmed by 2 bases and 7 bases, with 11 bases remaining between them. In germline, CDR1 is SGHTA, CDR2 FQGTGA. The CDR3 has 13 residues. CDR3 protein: CASSLLGLGEAFF. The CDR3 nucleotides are TGTGCCAGCAGCTTACTGGGGCTCGGTGAAGCTTTCTTT.

The DNA for the CDR3 is TGTGCCAGCAGCCCCTCAAGGGCCACCGGGTTGAACACTGAAGCTTTCTTT. It specifies CASSPSRATGLNTEAFF. The V and J genes are TRBV7-9 and TRBJ1-1, with D hard to call. V dropped 5 bases and J dropped 0 bases, with 19 bases sitting between them. This CDR3 is built from 17 residues. Per the germline V gene, CDR1 is SEHNR and CDR2 is FQNEAQ (reference sequence).

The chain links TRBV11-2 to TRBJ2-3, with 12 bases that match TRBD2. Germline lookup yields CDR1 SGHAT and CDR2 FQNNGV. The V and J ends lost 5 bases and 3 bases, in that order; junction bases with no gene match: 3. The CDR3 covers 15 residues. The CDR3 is CASSAGLAGTDTQYF. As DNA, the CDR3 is TGTGCCAGCAGCGCAGGACTAGCGGGGACAGATACGCAGTATTTT.

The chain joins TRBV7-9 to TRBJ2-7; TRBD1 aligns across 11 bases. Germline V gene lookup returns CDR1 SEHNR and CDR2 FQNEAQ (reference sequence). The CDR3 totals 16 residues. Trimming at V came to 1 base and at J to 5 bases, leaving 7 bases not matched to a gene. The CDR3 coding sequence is TGTGCCAGCAGCTTAGTGCAAGGGACAGGGGGTAACGAGCAGTACTTC. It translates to CASSLVQGTGGNEQYF.

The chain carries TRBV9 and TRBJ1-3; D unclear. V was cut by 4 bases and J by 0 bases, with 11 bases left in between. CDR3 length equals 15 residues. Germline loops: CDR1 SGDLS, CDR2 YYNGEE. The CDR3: CASSLADASGNTIYF. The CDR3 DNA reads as TGTGCCAGCAGCTTAGCTGACGCCTCTGGAAACACCATATATTTT.

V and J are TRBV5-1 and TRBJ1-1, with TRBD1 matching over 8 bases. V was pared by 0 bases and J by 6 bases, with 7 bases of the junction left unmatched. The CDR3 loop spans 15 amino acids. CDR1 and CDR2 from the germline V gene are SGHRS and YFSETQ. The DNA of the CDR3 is TGCGCCAGCAGCTTGGAGCAGGGGACAGGCGCTGAAGCTTTCTTT. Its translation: CASSLEQGTGAEAFF.

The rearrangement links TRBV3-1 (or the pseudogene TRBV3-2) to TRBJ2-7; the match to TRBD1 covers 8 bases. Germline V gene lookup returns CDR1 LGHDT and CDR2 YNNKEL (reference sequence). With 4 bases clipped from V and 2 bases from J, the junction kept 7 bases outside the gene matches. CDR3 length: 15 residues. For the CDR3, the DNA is TGTGCCAGCAGCCGCACAGGACAGGGACCCTACGAGCAGTACTTC. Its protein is CASSRTGQGPYEQYF.

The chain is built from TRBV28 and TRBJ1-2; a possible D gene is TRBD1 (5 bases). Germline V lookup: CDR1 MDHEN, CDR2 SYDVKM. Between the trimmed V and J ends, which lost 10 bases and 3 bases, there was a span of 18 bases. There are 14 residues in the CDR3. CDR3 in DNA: TGTGCCACTGCACAACCGGGACCATACTATGGCTACACCTTC. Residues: CATAQPGPYYGYTF.

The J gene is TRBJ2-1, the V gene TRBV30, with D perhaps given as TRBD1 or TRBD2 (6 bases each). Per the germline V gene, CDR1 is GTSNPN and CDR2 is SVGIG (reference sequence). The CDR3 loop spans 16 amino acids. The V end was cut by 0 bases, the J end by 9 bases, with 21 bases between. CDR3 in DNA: TGTGCCTGGAGTGTACATCCGGGGGCTATGGGCGGTGAGCAGTTCTTC. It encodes CAWSVHPGAMGGEQFF.

Written as DNA, the CDR3 is TGTGCCAGCAGTTACCGAGGGACCTCTGGAAACACCATATATTTT. Its translation: CASSYRGTSGNTIYF. The chain recombines TRBV6-5 with TRBJ1-3; tentative D call: TRBD1 (5 bases). This CDR3 contains 15 residues. The V and J ends lost 2 bases and 0 bases respectively, with 8 bases between them. Per germline, CDR1 MNHEY and CDR2 SVGAGI.

The CDR3 DNA sequence: TGTGCCAGCAGTTCAGACAGGGGACAGACCCAGTACTTC. It yields the protein CASSSDRGQTQYF. The chain combines TRBV6-2 or TRBV6-3 with TRBJ2-5; 8 nucleotides agree with TRBD1. V was pared by 4 bases and J by 6 bases, with 4 bases of the junction left unmatched. Per the germline V gene, CDR1 is MNHEY and CDR2 is SVGEGT. The CDR3 has 13 amino acids.